Listed below are T cell receptor beta chains from one sample, sequenced in a study of radiotherapy plus CTLA-4 blockade in lung cancer. Assay used: immunoSEQ multiplex PCR; TCRdb lists only in-frame clones, some missing. The sample has about 56,000 clones; approximately 79% are singletons. Sequenced material: peripheral blood, taken from a patient treated with radiotherapy plus ipilimumab. All receptors derive from a human donor with non-small cell lung cancer who had a complete response to radiotherapy plus ipilimumab. The CDR3 runs from the conserved cysteine through the conserved F or W. Fields, in order: V gene, J gene, D gene, clone size, CDR3 protein, CDR3 DNA. The D gene is left open where the match is weak. Clone size appears in some rows only: once, few, many, or a class for an expanded clone.

v_gene: TRBV5-6; j_gene: TRBJ1-2; d_gene: .; abundance: few; CDR3aa: CASSFTATYGYTF; CDR3nt: TGTGCCAGCAGCTTTACAGCAACCTATGGCTACACCTTC
v_gene: TRBV6-5; j_gene: TRBJ2-7; d_gene: .; abundance: .; CDR3aa: CASSYSGRGHYEQYF; CDR3nt: TGTGCCAGCAGTTACTCGGGCAGGGGACACTACGAGCAGTACTTC
v_gene: TRBV5-6; j_gene: TRBJ1-1; d_gene: .; abundance: .; CDR3aa: CASSLAGNTEAFF; CDR3nt: TGTGCCAGCAGCTTGGCGGGGAACACTGAAGCTTTCTTT
v_gene: TRBV4-3; j_gene: TRBJ1-6; d_gene: TRBD1; abundance: .; CDR3aa: CASSQDPGQGIRNSPLHF; CDR3nt: TGCGCCAGCAGCCAAGATCCGGGACAGGGGATTAGGAATTCACCCCTCCACTTT
v_gene: TRBV6-5; j_gene: TRBJ1-1; d_gene: .; abundance: .; CDR3aa: CASSSPGTYTEAFF; CDR3nt: TGTGCCAGCAGTTCCCCCGGGACTTACACTGAAGCTTTCTTT
v_gene: TRBV7-9; j_gene: TRBJ1-2; d_gene: .; abundance: .; CDR3aa: CASSSSLSGSSGYGYTF; CDR3nt: TGTGCCAGCAGCTCATCCTTATCAGGGAGTAGCGGCTATGGCTACACCTTC
v_gene: TRBV30; j_gene: TRBJ2-3; d_gene: TRBD2; abundance: once; CDR3aa: CAWSVGTRGPLDTQYF; CDR3nt: TGTGCCTGGAGTGTAGGGACTAGGGGTCCTTTGGATACGCAGTATTTT
v_gene: TRBV5-1; j_gene: TRBJ2-1; d_gene: TRBD2; abundance: .; CDR3aa: CASSSRGLDSYNEQFF; CDR3nt: TGCGCCAGCAGCTCTAGGGGACTAGACTCCTACAATGAGCAGTTCTTC
v_gene: TRBV5-1; j_gene: TRBJ2-2; d_gene: TRBD1; abundance: .; CDR3aa: CASSLAIGGASTGELFF; CDR3nt: TGCGCCAGCAGCTTGGCAATAGGGGGCGCGAGCACCGGGGAGCTGTTTTTT
v_gene: TRBV5-6; j_gene: TRBJ2-4; d_gene: TRBD2; abundance: .; CDR3aa: CASSLVHPGLEGSIQYF; CDR3nt: TGCGCCAGCAGCTTGGTTCATCCGGGACTAGAGGGGAGCATTCAGTACTTC
v_gene: TRBV11-2; j_gene: TRBJ2-7; d_gene: TRBD1; abundance: .; CDR3aa: CASSLASGTGSYEQYF; CDR3nt: TGTGCCAGCAGCTTAGCCTCCGGGACAGGGTCGTACGAGCAGTACTTC
v_gene: TRBV18; j_gene: TRBJ2-3; d_gene: TRBD2; abundance: .; CDR3aa: CASSRTSGEEDTQYF; CDR3nt: TGTGCCAGCTCGCGGACTAGCGGGGAGGAAGATACGCAGTATTTT
v_gene: TRBV7-2; j_gene: TRBJ1-1; d_gene: TRBD1; abundance: .; CDR3aa: CASSLVGQGNTEAFF; CDR3nt: TGTGCCAGCAGCTTAGTGGGACAGGGTAACACTGAAGCTTTCTTT
v_gene: TRBV7-8; j_gene: TRBJ1-1; d_gene: .; abundance: .; CDR3aa: CASSPLPRAFF; CDR3nt: TGTGCCAGCAGCCCTTTACCCAGAGCTTTCTTT
v_gene: TRBV29-1; j_gene: TRBJ2-1; d_gene: TRBD1; abundance: .; CDR3aa: CSVVSWDRGNEQFF; CDR3nt: TGCAGCGTTGTATCTTGGGACAGGGGCAATGAGCAGTTCTTC
v_gene: TRBV6-5; j_gene: TRBJ1-2; d_gene: .; abundance: .; CDR3aa: CASMGTRGWGYTF; CDR3nt: TGTGCCAGCATGGGGACCAGGGGCTGGGGCTACACCTTC
v_gene: TRBV7-9; j_gene: TRBJ1-1; d_gene: .; abundance: .; CDR3aa: CASSFPDRHWGAFF; CDR3nt: TGTGCCAGCAGCTTCCCCGACAGACATTGGGGAGCTTTCTTT
v_gene: TRBV5-4; j_gene: TRBJ2-7; d_gene: TRBD1; abundance: .; CDR3aa: CASSPGTGGIYEQYF; CDR3nt: TGTGCCAGCAGCCCCGGGACAGGGGGCATCTACGAGCAGTACTTC
v_gene: TRBV13; j_gene: TRBJ1-1; d_gene: TRBD1; abundance: .; CDR3aa: CASSLEGWGQEPGHTEAFF; CDR3nt: TGTGCCAGCAGCTTAGAGGGGTGGGGACAGGAGCCTGGGCACACTGAAGCTTTCTTT
v_gene: TRBV30; j_gene: TRBJ2-7; d_gene: .; abundance: .; CDR3aa: CAWSASFSGEQYF; CDR3nt: TGTGCCTGGAGTGCATCCTTCTCGGGAGAGCAGTACTTC
v_gene: TRBV7-2; j_gene: TRBJ2-1; d_gene: .; abundance: .; CDR3aa: CASSEQGGRQGEQFF; CDR3nt: TGTGCCAGCAGCGAACAGGGGGGGCGTCAAGGTGAGCAGTTCTTC
v_gene: TRBV7-2; j_gene: TRBJ1-2; d_gene: TRBD1; abundance: .; CDR3aa: CASSLVGDRVYGYTF; CDR3nt: TGTGCCAGCAGCTTAGTAGGGGACAGGGTATATGGCTACACCTTC
v_gene: TRBV7-8; j_gene: TRBJ1-3; d_gene: .; abundance: .; CDR3aa: CASSLAGGGGNTIYF; CDR3nt: TGTGCCAGCAGCTTAGCTGGGGGCGGAGGAAACACCATATATTTT
v_gene: TRBV28; j_gene: TRBJ2-3; d_gene: .; abundance: .; CDR3aa: CASSLTDTQYF; CDR3nt: TGTGCCAGCAGTCTCACAGATACGCAGTATTTT
v_gene: TRBV9; j_gene: TRBJ2-5; d_gene: TRBD1; abundance: .; CDR3aa: CASSVIGTAQETQYF; CDR3nt: TGTGCCAGCAGCGTGATTGGGACAGCACAAGAGACCCAGTACTTC
v_gene: TRBV9; j_gene: TRBJ2-3; d_gene: TRBD2; abundance: .; CDR3aa: CASSSYGGGLGADTQYF; CDR3nt: TGTGCCAGCAGCAGTTACGGGGGGGGACTAGGGGCAGATACGCAGTATTTT
v_gene: TRBV4-1; j_gene: TRBJ2-3; d_gene: TRBD2; abundance: .; CDR3aa: CASSQVPLGLAGEVDTQYF; CDR3nt: TGCGCCAGCAGCCAAGTGCCCCTTGGACTAGCGGGAGAGGTAGATACGCAGTATTTT
v_gene: TRBV11-2; j_gene: TRBJ1-2; d_gene: .; abundance: .; CDR3aa: CASSSGGGNYGYTF; CDR3nt: TGTGCCAGCAGCTCGGGGGGGGGCAACTATGGCTACACCTTC
v_gene: TRBV6-5; j_gene: TRBJ1-2; d_gene: .; abundance: .; CDR3aa: CASSYSHGGRYGYTF; CDR3nt: TGTGCCAGCAGTTACTCTCACGGGGGAAGGTATGGCTACACCTTC
v_gene: TRBV29-1; j_gene: TRBJ1-2; d_gene: .; abundance: .; CDR3aa: CSVEDPRGGGYTF; CDR3nt: TGCAGCGTTGAAGATCCTAGGGGAGGAGGCTACACCTTC
v_gene: TRBV7-2; j_gene: TRBJ2-2; d_gene: TRBD2; abundance: few; CDR3aa: CASSSGLAGLYTGELFF; CDR3nt: TGTGCCAGCAGCTCCGGACTAGCGGGGTTGTACACCGGGGAGCTGTTTTTT
v_gene: TRBV10-3; j_gene: TRBJ1-6; d_gene: .; abundance: .; CDR3aa: CAISESGRDGSPLHF; CDR3nt: TGTGCCATCAGTGAGTCGGGCAGGGATGGTTCACCCCTCCACTTT
v_gene: TRBV5-6; j_gene: TRBJ2-3; d_gene: .; abundance: .; CDR3aa: CASSLDTSSDTQYF; CDR3nt: TGTGCCAGCAGCTTGGATACTAGTTCAGATACGCAGTATTTT
v_gene: TRBV29-1; j_gene: TRBJ2-1; d_gene: .; abundance: .; CDR3aa: CSVEDPASDSYNEQFF; CDR3nt: TGCAGCGTTGAGGATCCGGCTAGCGATTCCTACAATGAGCAGTTCTTC
v_gene: TRBV7-8; j_gene: TRBJ1-2; d_gene: .; abundance: once; CDR3aa: CASSSLPRGIYGYTF; CDR3nt: TGTGCCAGCAGCTCTTTACCGAGGGGGATCTATGGCTACACCTTC
v_gene: TRBV11-3; j_gene: TRBJ1-2; d_gene: .; abundance: once; CDR3aa: CASSLDGGYTF; CDR3nt: TGTGCCAGCAGCTTAGACGGTGGCTACACCTTC
v_gene: TRBV27; j_gene: TRBJ2-2; d_gene: .; abundance: .; CDR3aa: CASSSSFVERVNTGELFF; CDR3nt: TGTGCCAGCAGCTCCTCGTTTGTGGAGCGGGTGAACACCGGGGAGCTGTTTTTT
v_gene: TRBV6-6; j_gene: TRBJ1-4; d_gene: .; abundance: .; CDR3aa: CASSYEAPEKLFF; CDR3nt: TGTGCCAGCAGTTACGAGGCACCCGAAAAACTGTTTTTT
v_gene: TRBV9; j_gene: TRBJ2-1; d_gene: .; abundance: .; CDR3aa: CASSLTSIEQFF; CDR3nt: TGTGCCAGCAGCCTAACTAGTATTGAGCAGTTCTTC
v_gene: TRBV6-5; j_gene: TRBJ2-5; d_gene: TRBD2; abundance: .; CDR3aa: CASSYLTSGRRVEYF; CDR3nt: TGTGCCAGCAGTTACCTTACTAGCGGGCGTAGGGTGGAGTACTTC
v_gene: TRBV30; j_gene: TRBJ1-1; d_gene: TRBD1; abundance: .; CDR3aa: CAWSSGTALFDAFF; CDR3nt: TGTGCCTGGAGTTCCGGGACAGCCCTGTTTGATGCTTTCTTT
v_gene: TRBV18; j_gene: TRBJ2-3; d_gene: .; abundance: .; CDR3aa: CASSPPGSGTDTQYF; CDR3nt: TGTGCCAGCTCACCTCCGGGTAGCGGCACAGATACGCAGTATTTT
v_gene: TRBV6-5; j_gene: TRBJ1-1; d_gene: .; abundance: .; CDR3aa: CASSYSLKTEAFF; CDR3nt: TGTGCCAGCAGTTACTCGTTAAAAACTGAAGCTTTCTTT
v_gene: TRBV7-9; j_gene: TRBJ2-3; d_gene: TRBD2; abundance: once; CDR3aa: CASSDSGRGSTDTQYF; CDR3nt: TGTGCCAGCAGCGACAGCGGGAGGGGAAGCACAGATACGCAGTATTTT
v_gene: TRBV5-1; j_gene: TRBJ1-2; d_gene: .; abundance: .; CDR3aa: CASSPTGPFGYTF; CDR3nt: TGCGCCAGCAGCCCGACAGGCCCTTTTGGCTACACCTTC
v_gene: TRBV5-4; j_gene: TRBJ1-1; d_gene: .; abundance: .; CDR3aa: CASRRSAGNAEAFF; CDR3nt: TGTGCCAGCAGGCGGTCTGCAGGGAACGCTGAAGCTTTCTTT
v_gene: TRBV9; j_gene: TRBJ2-3; d_gene: .; abundance: .; CDR3aa: CASSVVSSPGDTQYF; CDR3nt: TGTGCCAGCAGCGTAGTCTCCTCTCCCGGGGATACGCAGTATTTT
v_gene: TRBV27; j_gene: TRBJ2-2; d_gene: .; abundance: .; CDR3aa: CASRATGTNTGELFF; CDR3nt: TGTGCCAGCAGGGCTACAGGGACGAACACCGGGGAGCTGTTTTTT
v_gene: TRBV7-2; j_gene: TRBJ1-2; d_gene: .; abundance: .; CDR3aa: CASSPRRGGDSYTF; CDR3nt: TGTGCCAGCAGCCCCCGGCGCGGTGGGGACAGCTACACCTTC
v_gene: TRBV7-9; j_gene: TRBJ2-2; d_gene: TRBD1; abundance: .; CDR3aa: CASSKQGALSTGELFF; CDR3nt: TGTGCCAGCAGCAAACAGGGGGCCTTATCCACCGGGGAGCTGTTTTTT